Sequencing of this T cell receptor beta chain was carried out in a study of OX40 agonist ivuxolimab in advanced cancers. Study-wide background: The drug used for patients, ivuxolimab, was an agonistic anti-OX40 (CD134) antibody.

People who had autoimmune disease history or systemic immunosuppression were excluded. Samples were taken at baseline and on day 1 of cycles 4 and 7. Profiling relied on immunoSEQ multiplex PCR, and the TCRdb table lists in-frame clones only, not all of them. The top ten clones hold about 0.28% of a sample with approximately 89,000 clones, over 75% of them seen once. This CDR3 is 14 amino acids long. Germline CDR1 and CDR2: LNHDA and SQIVND (reference sequence). Trimming at V came to 0 bases and at J to 15 bases, leaving 8 bases not matched to a gene. The receptor comes from an adult with an advanced solid tumor such as melanoma, head and neck, liver or kidney cancer. The chain couples TRBV19 to TRBJ2-1; 10 bases line up with TRBD1. The sequencing used CD4+ or CD8+ T cells sorted from blood, collected in a trial of the OX40 agonist ivuxolimab. This chain's CDR3 is CASSIDPSTGGLFF. CDR3 DNA: TGTGCCAGTAGTATAGACCCATCGACAGGGGGCTTGTTCTTC.